These 9 T cell receptor beta chains share one sample of origin, sequenced in a study of T cells in women clearing cervical HPV infection. Assay used: immunoSEQ multiplex PCR; TCRdb lists only in-frame clones, some missing. This sample's clone table lists 20,000 to 25,000 clones. Sequences were obtained from blood buffy coat. The receptors derive from a woman between 18 and 70 years old with a cervical HPV16 infection that either progressed to CIN3+ or cleared (not recorded which).

A word on this clone: The read falls 3 residues short of the CDR3 end, and the missing part is taken from the germline J gene. This chain links TRBV5-1 with TRBJ2-2, with D uncertain. Looked up from germline, CDR1 is SGHRS and CDR2 is YFSETQ. There are 15 residues in the CDR3. The V and J ends lost 0 bases and 1 base respectively, with 7 bases between them. The DNA read from the CDR3 is TGCGCCAGCAGCTTGGCCGTCGGGAACACCGGGGAG. Residues: CASSLAVGNTGE. The full CDR3 is CASSLAVGNTGELFF.

Notes on this clone: The read gets to within 3 residues of the CDR3 end, and the germline J gene fills in the rest. V gene TRBV20-1 combines with J gene TRBJ2-7, with D uncertain. CDR3 length: 12 amino acids. The ends were cut back, 0 bases at V and 3 bases at J, with 6 bases in the middle. Germline V gene lookup returns CDR1 DFQATT and CDR2 SNEGSKA (reference sequence). The CDR3 bases that were read are TGCAGTGCTAGAGACCAAATCTACGAG. Amino acids: CSARDQIYE. The full CDR3 is CSARDQIYEQYF.

Points on this clone: The CDR3 end falls 3 residues outside the read, so it is completed with the germline J gene. The chain links TRBV20-1 to TRBJ2-3; D may be TRBD2 (6 bases). Germline CDR1 reads DFQATT; CDR2 reads SNEGSKA (reference sequence). The length of the CDR3 is 15 residues. V shed 6 bases and J shed 0 bases, with 16 bases lying between them. The sequenced CDR3 bases are TGCAGTGCCCCGGACCCGGGACTGAGCACAGATACG. It codes for CSAPDPGLSTDT. The CDR3 reads in full as CSAPDPGLSTDTQYF.

Remarks on this clone: Read sequence stops 3 residues before the CDR3 end, and the germline J gene provides the missing end. The V and J genes are TRBV5-4 and TRBJ1-3; 8 bases fit TRBD1. J lost 2 bases, V lost 2 bases, and 3 bases had no gene match. The CDR3 has 15 amino acids. The germline V gene has CDR1 SGHNT and CDR2 YYREEE (reference sequence). CDR3 amino acids: CASSLLTGAGNTIYF. The covered CDR3 bases are TGTGCCAGCAGCTTACTGACAGGGGCTGGAAACACC.

Concerning this clone: The sequenced fragment ends 3 residues before the CDR3 boundary, so the rest is inferred from the germline J gene. The gene calls are TRBV5-1 and TRBJ1-2, with D perhaps matching TRBD1 (5 bases). This CDR3 is 16 amino acids long. The V gene lost 4 bases and the J gene lost 5 bases, with 21 bases spanning the gap. CDR1 is SGHRS, CDR2 YFSETQ, per germline. CDR3 DNA (partial): TGCGCCAGCAGCACGGGGACTGAGCCTAGACTTTATGGC. Translation gives CASSTGTEPRLYG. The full CDR3 protein is CASSTGTEPRLYGYTF.

Concerning this clone: The missing CDR3 end, 3 residues past where the read stops, is filled in from the germline J gene. This chain joins TRBV7-3 and TRBJ1-6; TRBD1 might be the D (5 bases). This CDR3 contains 16 residues. The V end was cut by 3 bases, the J end by 10 bases, with 19 bases between. Germline CDR1 reads SGHTA; CDR2 reads FQGTGA. The CDR3 bases that were read are TGTGCCAGCAGCTTTGGTCCAGGATCCGAGGGGTCACCC. Its protein is CASSFGPGSEGSP. The CDR3 in its entirety is CASSFGPGSEGSPLHF.

In the case of this clone: Sequencing ends 3 residues short of the CDR3 end; the germline J gene provides the rest. V usage is TRBV20-1 and J usage is TRBJ1-1; D may be TRBD1 (6 bases). Trimming removed 0 bases at V and 3 bases at J, with 11 bases between. The CDR3 covers 14 residues. Germline CDR1 is DFQATT and CDR2 is SNEGSKA (reference sequence). CDR3 in amino acids: CSARDRGRYTEAFF. The part of the CDR3 DNA that was read is TGCAGTGCTAGAGACAGGGGACGGTACACTGAA.

Notes on this clone: The read ends 3 residues early relative to the CDR3; the germline J gene fills the gap. The J gene is TRBJ2-5, the V gene TRBV10-3; 9 bases fit TRBD2. Germline CDR1 ENHRY, CDR2 SYGVKD. This CDR3 comprises 14 residues. The V gene end was trimmed by 10 bases and the J gene end by 3 bases; junction bases not matched to a gene: 9. CDR3 DNA, as far as it was read: TGTGCCACCGGGCTAGCGGGGAGTGAAGAGACC. This gives the protein CATGLAGSEET. The complete CDR3 protein is CATGLAGSEETQYF.

On this clone: Coverage ceases 3 residues before the CDR3 finishes, and the germline J gene fills in the end. V gene TRBV5-1 combines with J gene TRBJ1-1; TRBD1 matches 8 bases. The CDR3 has 14 residues. With V trimmed by 2 bases and J by 2 bases, 2 bases remained unmatched. Germline V gene sequence: CDR1 SGHRS, CDR2 YFSETQ. CDR3 DNA (partial): TGCGCCAGCAGCTTCGGACAGGGTAACACTGAA. This translates into CASSFGQGNTE. The full CDR3 reads CASSFGQGNTEAFF.